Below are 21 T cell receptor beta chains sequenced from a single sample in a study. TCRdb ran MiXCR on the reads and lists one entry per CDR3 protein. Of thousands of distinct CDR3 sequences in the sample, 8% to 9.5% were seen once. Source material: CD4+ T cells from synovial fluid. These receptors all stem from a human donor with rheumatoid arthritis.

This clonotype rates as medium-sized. The CDR3 nucleotides are TGTGCCAGCAAGGACAGGATAGAGACCCAGTACTTC. Translated, it gives CASKDRIETQYF. V is TRBV28 and J is TRBJ2-5; 7 nucleotides align to TRBD1. CDR3 length equals 12 residues. Germline lookup yields CDR1 MDHEN and CDR2 SYDVKM. V gave up 7 bases and J gave up 4 bases; unmatched junction bases: 3.

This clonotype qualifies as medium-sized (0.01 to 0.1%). CDR3 region: CASSLDLSEQYF. The CDR3 DNA sequence: TGCGCCAGCAGCTTGGACCTCTCGGAGCAGTACTTC. This sequence joins TRBV5-1 and TRBJ2-7; D remains unclear. CDR3 length equals 12 residues. Germline V lookup: CDR1 SGHRS, CDR2 YFSETQ. V lost 0 bases and J lost 7, with 8 bases in between.

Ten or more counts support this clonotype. Written as DNA, the CDR3 is TGTGCCAGCAGCTTCAGGTGGGAATCCTACGAGCAGTACTTC. It codes for CASSFRWESYEQYF. The chain employs TRBV11-3 and TRBJ2-7; D is uncertain. V was trimmed by 3 bases and J by 1 base, leaving 10 bases between them. The CDR3 has 14 amino acids. CDR1 SGHNT and CDR2 YENEEA come from the germline V gene.

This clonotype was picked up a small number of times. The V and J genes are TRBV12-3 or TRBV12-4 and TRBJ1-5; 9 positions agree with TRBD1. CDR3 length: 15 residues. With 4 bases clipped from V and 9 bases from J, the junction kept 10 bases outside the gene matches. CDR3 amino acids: CASSSGTGTFWPQHF. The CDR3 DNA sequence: TGTGCCAGCAGTTCCGGGACAGGGACCTTTTGGCCCCAGCATTTT.

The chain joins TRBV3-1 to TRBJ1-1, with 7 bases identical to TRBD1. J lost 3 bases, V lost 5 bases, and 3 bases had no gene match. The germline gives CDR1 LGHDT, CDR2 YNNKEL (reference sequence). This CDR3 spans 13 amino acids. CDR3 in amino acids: CASSRGQDTEAFF. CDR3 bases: TGTGCCAGCAGCAGGGGGCAGGACACTGAAGCTTTCTTT.

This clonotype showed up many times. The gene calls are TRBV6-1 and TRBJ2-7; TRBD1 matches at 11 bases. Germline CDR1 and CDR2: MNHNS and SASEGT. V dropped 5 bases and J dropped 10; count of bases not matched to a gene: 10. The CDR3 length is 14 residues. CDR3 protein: CASSPGTGGRVQYF. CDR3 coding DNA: TGTGCCAGCAGTCCGGGGACAGGGGGAAGAGTTCAGTACTTC.

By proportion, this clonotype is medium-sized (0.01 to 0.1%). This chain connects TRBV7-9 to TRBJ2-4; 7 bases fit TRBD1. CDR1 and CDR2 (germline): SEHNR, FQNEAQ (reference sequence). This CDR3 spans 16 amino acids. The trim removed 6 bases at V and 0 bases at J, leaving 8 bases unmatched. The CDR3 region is CASSWTGGEAKNIQYF. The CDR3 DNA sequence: TGTGCCAGCAGTTGGACAGGTGGGGAAGCCAAAAACATTCAGTACTTC.

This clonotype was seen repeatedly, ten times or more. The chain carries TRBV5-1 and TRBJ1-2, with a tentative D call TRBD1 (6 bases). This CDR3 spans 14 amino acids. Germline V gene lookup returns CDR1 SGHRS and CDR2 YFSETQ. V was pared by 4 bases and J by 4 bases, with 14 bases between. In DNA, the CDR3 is TGCGCCAGCAGCCCGCAACCGGACAGCTATGGCTACACCTTC. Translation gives CASSPQPDSYGYTF.

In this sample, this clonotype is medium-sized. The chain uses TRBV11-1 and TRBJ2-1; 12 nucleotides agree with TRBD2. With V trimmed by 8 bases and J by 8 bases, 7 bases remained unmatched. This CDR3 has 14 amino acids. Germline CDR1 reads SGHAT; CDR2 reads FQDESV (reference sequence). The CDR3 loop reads CASEETSGSDEQFF. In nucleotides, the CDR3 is TGTGCCAGCGAAGAGACTAGCGGGAGTGATGAGCAGTTCTTC.

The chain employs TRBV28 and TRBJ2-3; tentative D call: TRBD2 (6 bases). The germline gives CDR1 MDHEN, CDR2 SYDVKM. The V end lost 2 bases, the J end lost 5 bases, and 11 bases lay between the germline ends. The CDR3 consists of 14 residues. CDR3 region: CASSLEGLRDTQYF. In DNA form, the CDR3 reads TGTGCCAGCAGTTTAGAGGGACTCCGAGATACGCAGTATTTT.

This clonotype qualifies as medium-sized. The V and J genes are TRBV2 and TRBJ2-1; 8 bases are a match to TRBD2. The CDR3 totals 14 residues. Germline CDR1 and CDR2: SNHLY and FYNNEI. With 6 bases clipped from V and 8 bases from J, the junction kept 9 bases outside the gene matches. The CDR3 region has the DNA TGTGCCAGCAGGTCATGGACTAGCAGTGATGAGCAGTTCTTC. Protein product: CASRSWTSSDEQFF.

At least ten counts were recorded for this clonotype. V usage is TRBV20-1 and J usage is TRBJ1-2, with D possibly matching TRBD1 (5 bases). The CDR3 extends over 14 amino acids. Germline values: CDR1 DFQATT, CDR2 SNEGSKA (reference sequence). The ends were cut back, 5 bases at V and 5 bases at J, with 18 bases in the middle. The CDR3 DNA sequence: TGCAGTGCTGACTTCCACGGGGGGGGGTATGGCTACACCTTC. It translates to CSADFHGGGYGYTF.

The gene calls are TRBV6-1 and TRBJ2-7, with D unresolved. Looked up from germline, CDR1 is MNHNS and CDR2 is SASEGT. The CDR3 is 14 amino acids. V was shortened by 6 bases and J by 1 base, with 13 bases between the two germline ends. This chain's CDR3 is CASREVEVSYEQYF. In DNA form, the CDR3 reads TGTGCCAGCAGAGAGGTTGAGGTTTCCTACGAGCAGTACTTC.

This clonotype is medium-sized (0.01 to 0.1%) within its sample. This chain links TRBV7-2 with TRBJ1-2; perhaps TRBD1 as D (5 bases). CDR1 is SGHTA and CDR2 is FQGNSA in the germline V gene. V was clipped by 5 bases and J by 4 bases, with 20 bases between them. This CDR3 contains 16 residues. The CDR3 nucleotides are TGTGCCAGCAGCCGGGACGGCTTAAAAGACCGCTATGGCTACACCTTC. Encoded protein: CASSRDGLKDRYGYTF.

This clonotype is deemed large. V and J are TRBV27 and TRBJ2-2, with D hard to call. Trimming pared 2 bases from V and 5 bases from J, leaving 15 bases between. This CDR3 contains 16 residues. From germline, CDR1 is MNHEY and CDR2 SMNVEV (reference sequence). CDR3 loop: CASSLVGSPATGELFF. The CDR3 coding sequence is TGTGCCAGCAGTTTAGTCGGGTCTCCGGCTACCGGGGAGCTGTTTTTT.

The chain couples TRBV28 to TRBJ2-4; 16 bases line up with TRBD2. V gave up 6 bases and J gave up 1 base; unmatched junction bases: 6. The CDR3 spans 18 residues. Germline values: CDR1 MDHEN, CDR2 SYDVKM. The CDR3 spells CASSPGTSGREAKNIQYF. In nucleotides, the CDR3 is TGTGCCAGCAGCCCTGGGACTAGCGGGAGGGAGGCCAAAAACATTCAGTACTTC.

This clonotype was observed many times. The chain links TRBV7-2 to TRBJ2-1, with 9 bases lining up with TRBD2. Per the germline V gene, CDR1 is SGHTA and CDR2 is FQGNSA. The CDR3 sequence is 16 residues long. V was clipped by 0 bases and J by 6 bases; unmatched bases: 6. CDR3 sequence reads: CASSLAALAGANEQFF. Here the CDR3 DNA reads TGTGCCAGCAGCTTAGCGGCGTTAGCGGGAGCCAATGAGCAGTTCTTC. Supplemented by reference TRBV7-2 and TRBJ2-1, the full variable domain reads GAGVSQSPSNKVTEKGKDVELRCDPISGHTALYWYRQSLGQGLEFLIYFQGNSAPDKSGLPSDRFSAERTGGSVSTLTIQRTQQEDSAVYLCASSLAALAGANEQFFGPGTRLTVL.

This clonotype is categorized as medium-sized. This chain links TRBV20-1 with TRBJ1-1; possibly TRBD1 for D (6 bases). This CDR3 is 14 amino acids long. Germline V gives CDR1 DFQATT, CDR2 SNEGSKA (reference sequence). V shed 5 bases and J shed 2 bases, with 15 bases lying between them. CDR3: CSARRGGLNTEAFF. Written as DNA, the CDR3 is TGCAGTGCTCGAAGAGGGGGGCTTAACACTGAAGCTTTCTTT.

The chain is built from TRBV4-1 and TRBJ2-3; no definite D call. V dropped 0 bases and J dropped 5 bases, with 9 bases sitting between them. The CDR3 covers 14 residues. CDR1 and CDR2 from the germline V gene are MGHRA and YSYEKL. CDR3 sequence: CASSQDSRLDTQYF. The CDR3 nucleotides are TGCGCCAGCAGCCAAGATTCGCGTTTAGATACGCAGTATTTT.

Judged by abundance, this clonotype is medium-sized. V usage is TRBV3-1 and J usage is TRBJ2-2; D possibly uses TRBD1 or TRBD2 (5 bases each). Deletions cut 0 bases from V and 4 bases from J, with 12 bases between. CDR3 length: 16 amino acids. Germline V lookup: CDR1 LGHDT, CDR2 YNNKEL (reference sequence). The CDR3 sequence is CASSQDLGDRTGELFF. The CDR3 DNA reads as TGTGCCAGCAGCCAAGATTTGGGGGATCGCACCGGGGAGCTGTTTTTT. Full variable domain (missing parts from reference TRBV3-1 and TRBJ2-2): DTAVSQTPKYLVTQMGNDKSIKCEQNLGHDTMYWYKQDSKKFLKIMFSYNNKELIINETVPNRFSPKSPDKAHLNLHINSLELGDSAVYFCASSQDLGDRTGELFFGEGSRLTVL.

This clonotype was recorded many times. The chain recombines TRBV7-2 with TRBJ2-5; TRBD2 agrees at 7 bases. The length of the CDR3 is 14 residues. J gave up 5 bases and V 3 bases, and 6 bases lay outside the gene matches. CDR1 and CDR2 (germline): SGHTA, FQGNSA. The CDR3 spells CASSFGGSQETQYF. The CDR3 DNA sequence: TGTGCCAGCAGCTTTGGCGGGAGTCAGGAGACCCAGTACTTC. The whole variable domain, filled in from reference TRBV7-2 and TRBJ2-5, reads GAGVSQSPSNKVTEKGKDVELRCDPISGHTALYWYRQSLGQGLEFLIYFQGNSAPDKSGLPSDRFSAERTGGSVSTLTIQRTQQEDSAVYLCASSFGGSQETQYFGPGTRLLVL.